The T cell receptor (beta chain) under discussion was sequenced for a study of Graves' ophthalmopathy and Graves' hyperthyroidism. The study, taken as a whole, reports: Most expanded clonotypes from thyroid (those above 0.001 frequency) were also found in blood.

Amplified TCR beta CDR3 regions were obtained using RNA transcripts as template. First-round RT-PCR employed HTBI primers, with a second-round multiplex PCR after it. In TCRdb, the multiplex PCR reads were re-called with MiXCR into one record per CDR3 protein. The data contain a few hundred thousand distinct CDR3 sequences, about a sixth of them singletons. The term stable hyperthyroidism indicated an absence of ophthalmopathy within 18 months of follow-up. Hyperthyroidism cases were recent diagnoses of under 2 months' duration in people aged 18 to 65. Exclusion covered patients with other autoimmune diseases or uncontrolled infections (as well as pregnancy or lactation). CDR1 is MNHEY, CDR2 SMNVEV, per germline (reference sequence). V trimming: 4 bases; J trimming: 1 base; junction bases outside the gene matches: 5. The CDR3 totals 15 residues. This clonotype has a count of ten or more. Its matching antigen is unknown.

This rearrangement joins TRBV27 to TRBJ2-5, with 8 nucleotides matching TRBD1. The sequenced sample consisted of peripheral blood. The origin of this receptor is an adult woman with stable Graves' hyperthyroidism. The CDR3 DNA sequence: TGTGCCAGCAGTTCGGGACAGGTTGGCCAAGAGACCCAGTACTTC. Protein: CASSSGQVGQETQYF.